The 10 T cell receptor beta chains below come from one sample, sequenced in a study of graft-versus-host responses after intestinal transplantation. No cognate antigen is known for these TCRs. Assay: immunoSEQ multiplex PCR; the TCRdb copy retains only in-frame clones and omits some. The sample yields 130,000 to 150,000 clones, about 90% seen once. Here the sequenced sample was unstimulated CD4+ T cells sorted from spleen or lymph node cells, taken before intestinal transplant. The source of these receptors is a human donor who received an intestinal transplant.

V is TRBV9 and J is TRBJ2-1; 14 nucleotides agree with TRBD2. Germline V gives CDR1 SGDLS, CDR2 YYNGEE. J gave up 0 bases and V 1 base, and 6 bases lay outside the gene matches. This CDR3 comprises 19 residues. CDR3 amino acids: CASSVFRTSGGSSYNEQFF. The CDR3 DNA follows: TGTGCCAGCAGCGTATTCCGGACTAGCGGGGGGAGCTCCTACAATGAGCAGTTCTTC.

CDR3 region: CAISPGGDEGPQHF. The CDR3 coding sequence is TGTGCCATCAGCCCAGGGGGGGATGAGGGGCCCCAGCATTTT. The rearrangement joins TRBV10-3 to TRBJ1-5, with TRBD1 matching over 7 bases. The CDR3 runs to 14 residues. Germline CDR1 reads ENHRY; CDR2 reads SYGVKD. The junction had 11 bases not matched to a gene; V was cut back by 6 bases and J by 9 bases.

V is TRBV16 and J is TRBJ1-5, with a possible D match to TRBD1 (5 bases). This CDR3 is built from 14 residues. Germline CDR1 reads KGHSY; CDR2 reads FQNENV. The V and J ends lost 6 bases and 5 bases respectively, with 14 bases between them. The CDR3 nucleotides are TGTGCCAGCAGTCCCACTTGGGGGGATCAGCCCCAGCATTTT. This encodes CASSPTWGDQPQHF.

J is TRBJ1-2 and V is TRBV6-5, with a possible D match to TRBD1 (6 bases). Germline loops: CDR1 MNHEY, CDR2 SVGAGI. The CDR3 extends over 15 amino acids. V was trimmed by 0 bases and J by 6 bases, leaving 14 bases between them. The CDR3, as DNA: TGTGCCAGCAGTTACTCGGGGGCAGGTGGTGATGGCTACACCTTC. It yields the protein CASSYSGAGGDGYTF.

V usage is TRBV2 and J usage is TRBJ1-1; D is perhaps TRBD1 (6 bases). Germline V CDR1 and CDR2: SNHLY, FYNNEI. The CDR3 has 12 amino acids. Between the trimmed V and J ends, which lost 7 bases and 2 bases, there was a span of 8 bases. CDR3 in DNA: TGTGCCAGCACAGGGACAAACACTGAAGCTTTCTTT. Translated: CASTGTNTEAFF.

CDR3 coding DNA: TGTGCCAGCAGCCCATACAGGGGTAATGTGAACACTGAAGCTTTCTTT. Protein sequence: CASSPYRGNVNTEAFF. The genes are TRBV27 and TRBJ1-1; 7 bases match TRBD1. The CDR3 extends over 16 amino acids. Germline CDR1 is MNHEY and CDR2 is SMNVEV (reference sequence). The J segment lost 0 bases and the V segment lost 6 bases, leaving 10 bases of the junction unmatched.

The rearrangement joins TRBV9 to TRBJ2-7; a possible D gene is TRBD2 (6 bases). There are 15 residues in the CDR3. Looked up from germline, CDR1 is SGDLS and CDR2 is YYNGEE. V lost 2 bases and J 5 bases, leaving 17 bases between the germline ends. In DNA, the CDR3 is TGTGCCAGCAGCGTGGGCGCGGGGCGGCGGGACGAGCAGTACTTC. This sequence encodes CASSVGAGRRDEQYF.

This chain uses TRBV6-1 with TRBJ2-5, with 8 bases matching TRBD2. The CDR3 sequence is 14 residues long. Germline V lookup: CDR1 MNHNS, CDR2 SASEGT. V was pared by 7 bases and J by 4 bases, with 8 bases of the junction left unmatched. The CDR3: CASNQRETLETQYF. The CDR3 DNA is TGTGCCAGCAACCAGCGGGAGACATTAGAGACCCAGTACTTC.

This clone was detected only once. The genes are TRBV29-1 and TRBJ2-7, with 10 bases aligning to TRBD2. The CDR3 extends over 16 amino acids. The ends lost 5 bases at V and 0 bases at J; junction bases unmatched: 10. CDR1 is SQVTM, CDR2 ANQGSEA, per germline. This CDR3 is CSVRGTSAFRSYEQYF. The CDR3 DNA reads as TGCAGCGTTAGAGGGACTAGCGCCTTTCGCTCCTACGAGCAGTACTTC.

V and J are TRBV4-1 and TRBJ2-1; D gene ambiguous. Germline CDR1 is MGHRA and CDR2 is YSYEKL. V lost 2 bases and J 0 bases, leaving 11 bases between the germline ends. The CDR3 is 16 amino acids. Here the CDR3 reads CASSQQWVGSYNEQFF. The CDR3 coding sequence is TGCGCCAGCAGCCAACAGTGGGTTGGCTCCTACAATGAGCAGTTCTTC.